What follows describes a single T cell receptor beta chain. Antigen specificity is unknown. Measured with immunoSEQ multiplex PCR; TCRdb has only the in-frame clones, and not every one. The data contain roughly 24,000 clones, 88% of them seen just once; the ten biggest clones take up roughly 2.5%. This entry comes from a study of T cell responses to AZD1222 COVID-19 vaccine. Study-level points and caveats: There were mostly white British donors and more females than males, and clonal diversity was possibly underestimated.

Germline V gene data show CDR1 as SGDLS and CDR2 as YYNGEE. The CDR3 loop spans 14 amino acids. Trimming left V 0 bases short and J 7 bases short, with 8 bases between. This chain connects TRBV9 to TRBJ1-6; the D is unclear. This clonotype was obtained from an adult who received the AZD1222 COVID-19 vaccine. Sequences were derived from peripheral blood, sampled 28 days after the second AZD1222 dose. The CDR3 bases are TGTGCCAGCAGCGTAGGCCCGAGGAATTCACCCCTCCACTTT. Its translation: CASSVGPRNSPLHF. Full variable domain (rest looked up from reference TRBV9 and TRBJ1-6): DSGVTQTPKHLITATGQRVTLRCSPRSGDLSVYWYQQSLDQGLQFLIQYYNGEERAKGNILERFSAQQFPDLHSELNLSSLELGDSALYFCASSVGPRNSPLHFGNGTRLTVT.